Listed here are 3 T cell receptor beta chains from one sample, sequenced in a study of human thymus T cells. Obtained as resections during corrective heart surgery, the thymus tissue was then studied. Sequenced by immunoSEQ multiplex PCR; TCRdb stores in-frame clones only, minus some. The sample includes under 95,000 clones, roughly 95% of them seen just once. The specimen was thymus tissue. The receptors come from a girl under three years old with a congenital heart defect but otherwise immunologically healthy.

V usage is TRBV27 and J usage is TRBJ2-2, with 9 bases lining up with TRBD2. The germline V gene has CDR1 MNHEY and CDR2 SMNVEV (reference sequence). The CDR3 spans 16 residues. V was clipped by 0 bases and J by 7 bases; unmatched bases: 6. The CDR3 DNA is TGTGCCAGCAGTTTATCAGCTAGCGGGAACGGCGGGGAGCTGTTTTTT. Its translation is CASSLSASGNGGELFF.

The genes are TRBV2 and TRBJ1-2, with TRBD1 as a possible D gene (5 bases). The V and J ends lost 5 bases and 4 bases respectively, with 8 bases between them. Germline V lookup: CDR1 SNHLY, CDR2 FYNNEI. This CDR3 contains 12 residues. The CDR3 region is CASSKGTYGYTF. The CDR3 nucleotides read TGTGCCAGCAGTAAAGGGACCTATGGCTACACCTTC.

The rearrangement uses TRBV5-6 and TRBJ2-3, with TRBD1 matching 9 bases. Trimming removed 3 bases from V and 0 bases from J; junction bases left unmatched: 2. Germline V gives CDR1 SGHDT, CDR2 YYEEEE. CDR3 size: 15 residues. The CDR3, as DNA: TGTGCCAGCAGCTCTGGACAGGGGAGCACAGATACGCAGTATTTT. As protein: CASSSGQGSTDTQYF.